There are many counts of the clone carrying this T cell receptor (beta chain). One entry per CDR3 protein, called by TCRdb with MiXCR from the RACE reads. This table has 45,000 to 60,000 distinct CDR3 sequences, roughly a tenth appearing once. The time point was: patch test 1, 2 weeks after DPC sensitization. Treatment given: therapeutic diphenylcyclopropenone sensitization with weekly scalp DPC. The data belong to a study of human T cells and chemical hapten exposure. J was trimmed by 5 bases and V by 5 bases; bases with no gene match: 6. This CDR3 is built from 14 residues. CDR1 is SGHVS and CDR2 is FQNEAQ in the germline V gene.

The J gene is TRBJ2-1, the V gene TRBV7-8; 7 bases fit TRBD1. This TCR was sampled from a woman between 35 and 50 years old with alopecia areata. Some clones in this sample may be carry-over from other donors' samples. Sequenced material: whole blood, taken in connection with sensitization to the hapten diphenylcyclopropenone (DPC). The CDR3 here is CASSQWGTDNEQFF. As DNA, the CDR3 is TGTGCCAGCAGCCAGTGGGGGACAGACAATGAGCAGTTCTTC.